The source of this T cell receptor beta chain is a study of shared clonotypes between healthy human individuals (dated by TCRdb to the early 2020s). Background for the entire study: The cohort comprised a couple of women and three men aged 18 to 49 years. To estimate repertoire size and how much clonotype sharing occurs between individuals, the study deeply sequenced the blood TCR repertoires of 5 or 6 healthy adults. To increase sequencing depth and limit assay-specific biases, different laboratories used diverse techniques to prepare libraries and sequence TCR repertoires. Each donor's leukapheresis produced roughly between about 0.8 and 8.9 billion PBMCs. General conclusions and limits of the study: Because the study included only a small number of donors, the genetic and exposure-history diversity represented was limited. Sampling was restricted to blood, and TCR repertoires in tissue are likely to differ from TCR repertoires in blood. Pairwise subsampling led to the expectation that sequencing depth would affect the degree of clonotype sharing among donors.

Using the deep immunoSEQ assay, TCR CDR3 regions were amplified from genomic DNA by multiplex PCR. Extracted genomic DNA from each cell subset was distributed evenly across all wells of several immunoSEQ 96-well plates, and each plate was treated as a replicate. For unsorted PBMC, each replicate PCR was loaded with 250 to 300 ng genomic DNA, equivalent to about 30,000 T cell genomes. Unsorted PBMC genomic DNA was sequenced across ten immunoSEQ deep assay plates. The purified libraries were quantified using a Qubit 3.0 fluorometer, sized with a Bioanalyzer 2100, and then quantified again using the KAPA Library Quantification kit. Every immunoSEQ 96-well plate was sequenced on a separate single-read 150-cycle Illumina NextSeq 550 flow cell. In the paper's pipeline: Because the immunoSEQ output held only junctional sequences and lacked quality scores, the filtering could not match the filtering applied to full-length reads. Sequences were annotated with PyIR, a Python wrapper for IgBLAST v1.9, and V/J genes and CDR3 were assigned using IMGT germline references. Any read was removed if the V/J assignment was weak (E-value above 1e-6), the CDR3 was missing, or the read contained stop codons, out-of-frame junctions, or ambiguous translated residues. V3J clonotypes were defined as sequences sharing the same inferred V gene, J gene, and CDR3 amino acid sequence. Percentage overlap between repertoires was calculated by dividing the number of shared unique clonotypes by the size of the smaller repertoire. Three approaches were used to assess repertoire richness: RTK rarefaction, the Chao1 estimator, and Recon v2.1 estimates of unobserved clonotypes. The immuneACCESS repertoire file appears here via TCRdb, limited to in-frame rearrangements. These files lack a portion of the clones; in checked studies, under half of the deficit traces to unresolved V genes, and the cause of the others is not known. Clone size and the V and J calls come from that table; the DNA yielded D and trimming. The sample table lists about 490,000 clones, 70% to 80% of them with a count of one. The ten largest clones represent around 12% of the sample.

Healthy HIV-negative adults with no recently reported acute infections or vaccinations were included as donors. All donors were Caucasian adults living in Nashville, Tennessee, USA. For unsorted samples, 90 million or so PBMCs were counted and genomic DNA was extracted with the QIAamp DNA Blood Mini kit. Blood was collected by leukapheresis, and PBMCs were isolated by Ficoll-Histopaque density gradient centrifugation and then cryopreserved in liquid nitrogen vapor phase. As concerns this clone: Its antigen is still unknown. No base-level quality is on record; no much larger clone is a single base apart.

The sequence derives from a woman aged 35 to 49 in good health. Some clones in this sample may be carry-over from other donors' samples. Sequencing used PBMCs.

The DNA sequence is as follows: TGCGCCAGCAGTGAGGTAGGGGGCGAGCAGTACTTC. Translation gives CASSEVGGEQYF. The chain is assembled from TRBV10-2 and TRBJ2-7; the D segment could be TRBD1, given 6 matching bases. The CDR3 numbers 12 residues from cysteine through phenylalanine. Only the CDR3 part of the read is kept: 36 bases, read in frame from the first base. Trimming takes 2 bases from V and 6 bases from J, and the germline ends sit 8 bases apart. CDR1 and CDR2 were assigned from the germline V gene as WSHSY and SAAADI.